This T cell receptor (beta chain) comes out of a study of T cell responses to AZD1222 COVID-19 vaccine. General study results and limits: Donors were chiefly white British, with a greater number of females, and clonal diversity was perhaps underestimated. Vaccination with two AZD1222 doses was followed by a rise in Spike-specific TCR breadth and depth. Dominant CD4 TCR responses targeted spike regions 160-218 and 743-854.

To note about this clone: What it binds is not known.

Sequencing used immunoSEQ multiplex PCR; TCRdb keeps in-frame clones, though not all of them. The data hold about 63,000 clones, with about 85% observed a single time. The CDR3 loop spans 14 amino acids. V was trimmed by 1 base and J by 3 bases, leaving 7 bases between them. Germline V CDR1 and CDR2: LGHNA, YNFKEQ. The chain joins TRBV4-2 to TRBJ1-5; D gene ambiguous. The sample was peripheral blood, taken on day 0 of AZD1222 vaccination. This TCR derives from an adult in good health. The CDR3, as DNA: TGTGCCAGCAGCCAAGGCAGTCCCAATCAGCCCCAGCATTTT. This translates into CASSQGSPNQPQHF.